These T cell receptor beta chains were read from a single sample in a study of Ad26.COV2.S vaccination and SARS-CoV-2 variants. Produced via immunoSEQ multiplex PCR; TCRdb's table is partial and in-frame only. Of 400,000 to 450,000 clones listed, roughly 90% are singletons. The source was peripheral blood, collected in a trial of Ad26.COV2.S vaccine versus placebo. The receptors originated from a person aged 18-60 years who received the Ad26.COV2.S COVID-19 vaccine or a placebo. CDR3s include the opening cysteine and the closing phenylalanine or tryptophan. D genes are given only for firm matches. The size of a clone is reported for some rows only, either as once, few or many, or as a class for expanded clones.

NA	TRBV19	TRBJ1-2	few	TGTGCCAGTGCCTGGACAGTTGATTTGCCAGGCTATGGCTACACCTTC	CASAWTVDLPGYGYTF
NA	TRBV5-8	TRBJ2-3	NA	TGTGCCAGCAGCTTAGGCAGGACCACAGATACGCAGTATTTT	CASSLGRTTDTQYF
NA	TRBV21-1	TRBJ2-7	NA	TGTGCCAGCAGCAAACGCCAGCGGGGGAACTTC	CASSKRQRGNF
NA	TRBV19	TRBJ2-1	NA	TGTGCCAGTGCCACTCGGGGGGAGCAGTTCTTC	CASATRGEQFF
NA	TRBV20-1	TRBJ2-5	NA	TGCAGTGCCCAGCCCAAGACCCAGTACTTC	CSAQPKTQYF
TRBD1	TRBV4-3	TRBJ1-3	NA	TGCGCCAGCAGCCATACTCGACAGGGTTCCTCTGGAAACACCATATATTTT	CASSHTRQGSSGNTIYF
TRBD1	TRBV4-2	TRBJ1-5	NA	TGTGCCAGCAGCCGAGGGGACAGGGAGGGCAATCAGCCCCAGCATTTT	CASSRGDREGNQPQHF
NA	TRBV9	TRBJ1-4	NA	TGTGCCAGCAGCGTAGCCGGCGGTGCTAATGAAAAACTGTTTTTT	CASSVAGGANEKLFF
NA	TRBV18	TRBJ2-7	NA	TGTGCCAGCTCACAAACGGGGCAGACCTACGAGCAGTACTTC	CASSQTGQTYEQYF
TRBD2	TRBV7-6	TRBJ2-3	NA	TGTGCCAGCAGCCGGACTAGCGGGGGCACCACAGATACGCAGTATTTT	CASSRTSGGTTDTQYF
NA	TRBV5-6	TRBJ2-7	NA	TGTGCCAGCAGTTCAACGCAGGGCTACGAGCAGTACTTC	CASSSTQGYEQYF
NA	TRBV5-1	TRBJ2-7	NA	TGCGCCAGCAGCTTGGAAGGGGGCGAGCAGTACTTC	CASSLEGGEQYF
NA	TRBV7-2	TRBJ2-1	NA	TGTGCCAGCAGAGGAGGGGGTATGGTCAATGAGCAGTTCTTC	CASRGGGMVNEQFF
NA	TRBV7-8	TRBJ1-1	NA	TGTGCCAGCAGCTTATCGAGGGAGGGGGCTTTCTTT	CASSLSREGAFF
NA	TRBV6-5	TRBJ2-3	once	TGTGCCAGCAGCTTCACGGATGTAGGAGATACGCAGTATTTT	CASSFTDVGDTQYF
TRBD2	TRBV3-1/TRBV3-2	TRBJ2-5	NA	TGTGCCAGCAGCCTTCGAGCGGGGGTGGGGGAGACCCAGTACTTC	CASSLRAGVGETQYF
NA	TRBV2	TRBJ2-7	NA	TGTGCCAGCAGTGAGGGGCCCGAGCAGTACTTC	CASSEGPEQYF
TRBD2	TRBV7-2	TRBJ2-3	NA	TGTGCCAGCAGCTTAACGGGACTAGCACCAGATACGCAGTATTTT	CASSLTGLAPDTQYF
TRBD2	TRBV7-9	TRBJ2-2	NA	TGTGCCAGCAATTTGGGACTAACGAACACCGGGGAGCTGTTTTTT	CASNLGLTNTGELFF
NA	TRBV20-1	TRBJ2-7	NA	TGCAGTGCTAGTCCCCAGGCAACCTACGAGCAGTACTTC	CSASPQATYEQYF
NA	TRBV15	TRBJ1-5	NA	TGTGCCACCAGCAGACAGGGCTTCAATCAGCCCCAGCATTTT	CATSRQGFNQPQHF
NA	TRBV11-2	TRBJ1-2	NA	TGTGCCAGCACCAACGGCAGGGATGGCTACACCTTC	CASTNGRDGYTF
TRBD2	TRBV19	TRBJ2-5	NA	TGTGCCAGTAGTATTATCGGCGGGGGAGACCAAGAGACCCAGTACTTC	CASSIIGGGDQETQYF
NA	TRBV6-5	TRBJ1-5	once	TGTGCCAGCAGTTCCGACAGAAGCAATCAGCCCCAGCATTTT	CASSSDRSNQPQHF
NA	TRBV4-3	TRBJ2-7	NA	TGCGCCAGCAGCCAATGGCAGGGCTACGAGCAGTACTTC	CASSQWQGYEQYF
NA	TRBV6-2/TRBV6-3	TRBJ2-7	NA	TGTGCCAGCAGTTTAGACGAGCAGTACTTC	CASSLDEQYF
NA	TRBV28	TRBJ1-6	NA	TGTGCCAGCAGTGGGCGGAATTCACCCCTCCACTTT	CASSGRNSPLHF
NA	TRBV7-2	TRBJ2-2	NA	TGTGCCAGCAGCTTAGGGGGGGCCATCGGGGAGCTGTTTTTT	CASSLGGAIGELFF
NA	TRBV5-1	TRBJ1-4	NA	TGCGCCAGCAGCTTGGATTCCCCTAATGAAAAACTGTTTTTT	CASSLDSPNEKLFF
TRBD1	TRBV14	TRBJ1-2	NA	TGTGCCAGCAGCCACCAACCGACAGGGAACTATGGCTACACCTTC	CASSHQPTGNYGYTF
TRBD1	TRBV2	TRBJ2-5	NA	TGTGCCAGCAAAGGGACAGGCCGGATGGGCCAAGAGACCCAGTACTTC	CASKGTGRMGQETQYF
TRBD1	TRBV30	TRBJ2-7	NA	TGTGCCTGGAGTGTACGAATTGGGACAGGGAGATACGAGCAGTACTTC	CAWSVRIGTGRYEQYF
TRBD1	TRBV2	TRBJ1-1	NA	TGTGCCAGCAGAAGGACAGGGTTCAACACTGAAGCTTTCTTT	CASRRTGFNTEAFF
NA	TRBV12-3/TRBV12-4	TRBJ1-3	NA	TGTGCCAGCATCAACCTGGGAAACACCATATATTTT	CASINLGNTIYF
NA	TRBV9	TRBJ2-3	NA	TGTGCCAGCAGCGTAGGGACAGATACGCAGTATTTT	CASSVGTDTQYF
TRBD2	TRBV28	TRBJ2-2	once	TGTGCCAGCACCCGCGCGACTAGCGGGGGGGCAAACGGGGAGCTGTTTTTT	CASTRATSGGANGELFF
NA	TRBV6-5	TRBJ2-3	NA	TGTGCCAGCACGGGACGGATACAAGATACGCAGTATTTT	CASTGRIQDTQYF
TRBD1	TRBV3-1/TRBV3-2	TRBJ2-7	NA	TGTGCCAGCAGCCTAGGGGGCGCAGGATCCTACGAGCAGTACTTC	CASSLGGAGSYEQYF
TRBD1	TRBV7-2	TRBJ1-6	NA	TGTGCCAGCAGGGGACAGGGAGGCTCCTATAATTCACCCCTCCACTTT	CASRGQGGSYNSPLHF
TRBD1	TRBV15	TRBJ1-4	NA	TGTGCCACCAGCAGAGAGTCTATAAGGACAGGCTTCTTTTCTGCAACTAATGAAAAACTGTTTTTT	CATSRESIRTGFFSATNEKLFF
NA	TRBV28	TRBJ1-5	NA	TGTGCCAGCAGTCCACCCGCCCAAGCCCCTCGGCCCCAGCATTTT	CASSPPAQAPRPQHF
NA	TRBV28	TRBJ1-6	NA	TGTGCCAGCAGCCAATCTCTCGGCGGGGTGAGCTCCTATAATTCACCCCTCCACTTT	CASSQSLGGVSSYNSPLHF
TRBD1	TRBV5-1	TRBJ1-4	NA	TGCGCCAGCAGCCCCGGGACAGGGCATAATGAAAAACTGTTTTTT	CASSPGTGHNEKLFF
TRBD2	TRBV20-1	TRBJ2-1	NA	TGCAGTGCTAGTGATTCCGGGACTAGTAATGAGCAGTTCTTC	CSASDSGTSNEQFF
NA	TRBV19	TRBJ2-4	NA	TGTGCCAGTAGTCCCAGAAGTCAGGGACTTGAAAACATTCAGTACTTC	CASSPRSQGLENIQYF
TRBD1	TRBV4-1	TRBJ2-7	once	TGCGCCAGCAGCCAAGTTAGGACAGGTCAAGCCTACGAGCAGTACTTC	CASSQVRTGQAYEQYF
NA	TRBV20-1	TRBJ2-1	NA	TGCAGTGCTAGACTTGCGATGGCGCAGTTCTTC	CSARLAMAQFF
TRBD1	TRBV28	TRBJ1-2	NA	TGTGCCAGCGGGGAACACAGGGGAGGCTATGGCTACACCTTC	CASGEHRGGYGYTF
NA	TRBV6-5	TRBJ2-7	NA	TGTGCCAGCAGTCGAGGGGGGGGCTCCTACGAGCAGTACTTC	CASSRGGGSYEQYF
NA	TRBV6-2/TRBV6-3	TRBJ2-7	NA	TGTGCCAGCAGTTACCTCGGGACGGGAACCTACGAGCAGTACTTC	CASSYLGTGTYEQYF
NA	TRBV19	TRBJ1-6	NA	TGTGCCAGTAGTAGACAAACGACAGGAGGCAGTTCACCCCTCCACTTT	CASSRQTTGGSSPLHF
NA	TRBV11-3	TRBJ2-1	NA	TGTGCCAGCAGCTTAGATCATGAGGGTAGGCAGTTCTTC	CASSLDHEGRQFF
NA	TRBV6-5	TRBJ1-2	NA	TGTGCCAGCAGCCCCACCGGTCTGGGGGGCTACACCTTC	CASSPTGLGGYTF
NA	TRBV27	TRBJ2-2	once	TGTGCCAGCACCCCCCGCCAGGTCGGCGGGGAGCTGTTTTTT	CASTPRQVGGELFF
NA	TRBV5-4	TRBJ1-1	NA	TGTGCCAGCAGCTTGCAGGGTTTGGGCACTGAAGCTTTCTTT	CASSLQGLGTEAFF